One and the same sample provided the 5 T cell receptor beta chains below, sequenced in a study of T cells expressing NK-cell markers (dated by TCRdb to the early 2020s). The library was generated by 5' RACE. Sequencer: Illumina HiSeq 2000. Reprocessed by TCRdb, the reads give a single entry per CDR3 protein sequence, without DNA. This sample's listing comprises 300,000 to 500,000 distinct CDR3 sequences. Roughly 10% of the sample rests with the top ten. The specimen sequenced was blood T cells: a sorted CD56 or NKG2C T cell subset, CD4+ or CD8+ T cells, or bulk PBMC T cells (not recorded which). Receptor source: a woman between 50 and 59 years old in good health. Donor details come from another sample of the same person, matched by shared clones.

CDR3 sequence reads: CASSRGDSQETQYF. The chain carries TRBV18 and TRBJ2-5; TCRdb proposes TRBD1, but this gene call is untestable without DNA. Germline V gene data show CDR1 as KGHSH and CDR2 as LQKENI. The length of the CDR3 is 14 residues.

J is TRBJ2-1 and V is TRBV3-1; without DNA, the TCRdb call of TRBD2 cannot be checked. Germline-derived CDR1 and CDR2 are LGHDT and YNNKEL (reference sequence). There are 21 residues in the CDR3. The CDR3 is CASSQGGGGLASRGAYNEQFF.

V gene TRBV12-3 or TRBV12-4 combines with J gene TRBJ1-2; TCRdb indicates TRBD1, and absent DNA this call remains unverified. This CDR3 contains 14 residues. CDR3 in amino acids: CASSSGQKNYGYTF.

The chain carries TRBV29-1 and TRBJ2-1; the D call from TCRdb, TRBD1, cannot be confirmed without DNA. CDR1 is SQVTM, CDR2 ANQGSEA, per germline. The CDR3 is 13 amino acids. CDR3 protein: CSVVTGISNEQFF.

This rearrangement joins TRBV7-7 to TRBJ2-5. From germline, CDR1 is SSHAT and CDR2 FNYEAQ (reference sequence). This CDR3 spans 12 amino acids. CDR3 region: CASSLGTGTQYF.